Following are 5 T cell receptor beta chains from one sample sequenced in a study of T cell repertoires in cytomegalovirus infection (dated by TCRdb to the late 2010s). This sample was sequenced with an Illumina HiSeq 1500. Through fastp at Q25 and MiXCR, TCRdb rebuilt clones from the public reads, retaining in-frame beta chains. When rows share a CDR3 protein, they turn into one entry using the most common DNA and genes. This sample has around 490,000 distinct CDR3 sequences in its table, and 26% of those were observed once. The ten largest clones represent roughly an eighth of the sample. The sequencing input was PBMCs. The receptors were sampled from a human donor in good health (CMV status not recorded). Some clones in this sample may be carry-over from other donors' samples.

V is TRBV30 and J is TRBJ2-5; 7 bases agree with TRBD2. This CDR3 region has 15 residues. Germline V CDR1 and CDR2: GTSNPN, SVGIG (reference sequence). V was pared by 4 bases and J by 4 bases, with 12 bases of the junction left unmatched. As DNA, the CDR3 is TGTGCCTGGACGCTTGGGAGGGCCGGGATAGAGACCCAGTACTTC. As protein: CAWTLGRAGIETQYF.

This clonotype has a handful of counts. The chain combines TRBV4-1 with TRBJ2-5; 9 bases are a match to TRBD1. V was clipped by 4 bases and J by 3 bases; unmatched bases: 6. Germline assignment: CDR1 MGHRA and CDR2 YSYEKL. CDR3 length: 15 amino acids. The CDR3 loop reads CASSLGTGREETQYF. The CDR3 DNA reads as TGCGCCAGCAGCCTTGGGACAGGGAGGGAAGAGACCCAGTACTTC.

The chain uses TRBV6-2 or TRBV6-3 and TRBJ1-2, with a tentative D call TRBD1 (5 bases). V was pared by 1 base and J by 6 bases, with 18 bases between. The length of the CDR3 is 16 residues. Germline V gene data show CDR1 as MNHEY and CDR2 as SVGEGT. As DNA, the CDR3 is TGTGCCAGCAGTTACTACTCTTCTGGGGGACGGGATGGCTACACCTTC. Encoded protein: CASSYYSSGGRDGYTF.

This chain joins TRBV7-8 and TRBJ2-2; the D is unclear. V dropped 5 bases and J dropped 2 bases, with 9 bases sitting between them. Germline values: CDR1 SGHVS, CDR2 FQNEAQ. The CDR3 sequence is 14 residues long. CDR3 coding DNA: TGTGCCAGCAGCCTAAAATATAACACCGGGGAGCTGTTTTTT. This codes for CASSLKYNTGELFF.

The chain recombines TRBV29-1 with TRBJ2-7; D not resolved. Trimming left V 7 bases short and J 4 bases short, with 11 bases between. CDR1 is SQVTM and CDR2 is ANQGSEA in the germline V gene. This CDR3 spans 11 amino acids. The CDR3 DNA reads TGCAGCGCCTCTGACCTGTACGAGCAGTACTTC. Translation gives CSASDLYEQYF.